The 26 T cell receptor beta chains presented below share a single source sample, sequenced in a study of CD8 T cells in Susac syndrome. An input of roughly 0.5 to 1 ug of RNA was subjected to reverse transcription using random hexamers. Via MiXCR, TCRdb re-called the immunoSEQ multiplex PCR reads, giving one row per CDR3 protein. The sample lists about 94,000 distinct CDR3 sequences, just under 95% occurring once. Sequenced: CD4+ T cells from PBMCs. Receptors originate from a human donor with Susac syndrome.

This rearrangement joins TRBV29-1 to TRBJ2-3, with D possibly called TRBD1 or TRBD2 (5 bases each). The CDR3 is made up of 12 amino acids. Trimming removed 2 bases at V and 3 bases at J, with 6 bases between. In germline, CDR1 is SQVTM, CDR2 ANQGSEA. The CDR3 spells CSVEWGTDTQYF. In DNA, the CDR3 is TGCAGCGTTGAATGGGGGACAGATACGCAGTATTTT.

The CDR3 nucleotides are TGTGCCAGCAGTCCGACACAGGGCGTGAACACTGAAGCTTTCTTT. This codes for CASSPTQGVNTEAFF. This chain joins TRBV12-3 or TRBV12-4 and TRBJ1-1, with D possibly TRBD1 on 6 matching bases. CDR3 length equals 15 residues. The V gene lost 5 bases and the J gene lost 0 bases, with 13 bases spanning the gap.

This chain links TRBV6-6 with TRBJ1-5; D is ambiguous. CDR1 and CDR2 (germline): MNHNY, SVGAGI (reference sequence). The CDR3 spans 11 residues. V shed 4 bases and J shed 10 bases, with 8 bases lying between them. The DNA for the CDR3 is TGTGCCAGCAGTTTCTCCAGCCCCCAGCATTTT. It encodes CASSFSSPQHF.

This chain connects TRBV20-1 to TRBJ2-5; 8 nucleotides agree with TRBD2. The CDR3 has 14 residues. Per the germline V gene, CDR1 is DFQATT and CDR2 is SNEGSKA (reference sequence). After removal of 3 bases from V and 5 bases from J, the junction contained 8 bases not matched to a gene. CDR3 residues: CSASRGGLEETQYF. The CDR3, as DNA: TGCAGTGCTAGCCGGGGGGGCCTGGAGGAGACCCAGTACTTC.

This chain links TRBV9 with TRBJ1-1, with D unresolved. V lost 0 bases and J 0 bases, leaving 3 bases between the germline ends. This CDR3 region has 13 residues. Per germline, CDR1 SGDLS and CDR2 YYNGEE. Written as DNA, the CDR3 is TGTGCCAGCAGCGTAGGTATGAACACTGAAGCTTTCTTT. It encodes CASSVGMNTEAFF.

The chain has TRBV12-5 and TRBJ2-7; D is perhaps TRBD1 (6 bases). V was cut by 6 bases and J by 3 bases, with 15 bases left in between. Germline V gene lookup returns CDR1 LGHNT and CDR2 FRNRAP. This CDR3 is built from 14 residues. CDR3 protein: CASGPGEIGYEQYF. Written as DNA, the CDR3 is TGTGCTAGTGGCCCAGGGGAGATTGGCTACGAGCAGTACTTC.

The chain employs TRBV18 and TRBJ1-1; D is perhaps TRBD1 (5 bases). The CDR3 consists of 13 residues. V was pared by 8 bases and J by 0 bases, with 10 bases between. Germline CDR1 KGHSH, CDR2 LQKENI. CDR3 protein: CASATALNTEAFF. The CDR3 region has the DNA TGTGCCAGCGCGACAGCCCTGAACACTGAAGCTTTCTTT.

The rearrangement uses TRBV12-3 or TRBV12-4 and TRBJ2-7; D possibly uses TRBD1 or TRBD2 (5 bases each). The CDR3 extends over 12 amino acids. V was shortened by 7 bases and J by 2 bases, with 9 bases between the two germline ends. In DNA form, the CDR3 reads TGTGCCAGCAAGGGGCGGGCCTACGAGCAGTACTTC. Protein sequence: CASKGRAYEQYF.

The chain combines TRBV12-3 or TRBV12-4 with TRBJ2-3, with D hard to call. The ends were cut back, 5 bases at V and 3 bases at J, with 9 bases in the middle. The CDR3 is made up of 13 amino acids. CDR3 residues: CASSQTRTDTQYF. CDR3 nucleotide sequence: TGTGCCAGCAGTCAGACACGGACAGATACGCAGTATTTT.

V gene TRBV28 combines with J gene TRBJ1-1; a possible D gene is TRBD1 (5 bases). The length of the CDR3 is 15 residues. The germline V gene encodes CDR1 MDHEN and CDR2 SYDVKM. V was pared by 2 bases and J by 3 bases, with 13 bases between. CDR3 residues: CASSLAGRRDTEAFF. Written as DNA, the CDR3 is TGTGCCAGCAGTTTAGCAGGGAGAAGGGACACTGAAGCTTTCTTT.

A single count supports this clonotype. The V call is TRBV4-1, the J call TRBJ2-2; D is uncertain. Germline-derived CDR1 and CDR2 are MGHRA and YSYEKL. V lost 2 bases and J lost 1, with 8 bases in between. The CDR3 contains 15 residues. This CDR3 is CASSQHVGNTGELFF. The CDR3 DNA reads TGCGCCAGCAGCCAACACGTCGGGAACACCGGGGAGCTGTTTTTT.

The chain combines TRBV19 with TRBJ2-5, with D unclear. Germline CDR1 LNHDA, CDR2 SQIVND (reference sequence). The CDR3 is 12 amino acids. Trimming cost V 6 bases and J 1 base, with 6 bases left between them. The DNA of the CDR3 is TGTGCCAGTAGAAGTTCCCAAGAGACCCAGTACTTC. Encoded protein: CASRSSQETQYF.

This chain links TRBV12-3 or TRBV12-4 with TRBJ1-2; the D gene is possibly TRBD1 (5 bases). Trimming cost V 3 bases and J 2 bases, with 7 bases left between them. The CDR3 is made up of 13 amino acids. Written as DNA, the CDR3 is TGTGCCAGCAGTTTCAACAGGAACTATGGCTACACCTTC. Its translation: CASSFNRNYGYTF.

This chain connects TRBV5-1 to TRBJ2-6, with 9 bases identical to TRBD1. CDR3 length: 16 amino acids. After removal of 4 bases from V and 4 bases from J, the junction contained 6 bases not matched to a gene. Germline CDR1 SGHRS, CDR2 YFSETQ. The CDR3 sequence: CASSHRTGEGANVLTF. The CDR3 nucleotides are TGCGCCAGCAGCCACCGGACAGGGGAAGGGGCCAACGTCCTGACTTTC.

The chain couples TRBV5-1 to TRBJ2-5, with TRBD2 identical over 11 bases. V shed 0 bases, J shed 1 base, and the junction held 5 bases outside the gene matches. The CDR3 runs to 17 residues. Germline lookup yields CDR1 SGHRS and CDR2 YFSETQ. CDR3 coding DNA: TGCGCCAGCAGCTTGGCCTTAGCGGGGGGGATCCAAGAGACCCAGTACTTC. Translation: CASSLALAGGIQETQYF.

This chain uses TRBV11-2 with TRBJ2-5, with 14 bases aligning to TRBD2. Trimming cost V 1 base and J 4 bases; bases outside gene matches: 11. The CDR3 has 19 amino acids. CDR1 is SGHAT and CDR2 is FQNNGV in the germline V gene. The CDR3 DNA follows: TGTGCCAGCAGCTTAGTTTCAACGACTAGCGGGGGGGCCAGAGAGACCCAGTACTTC. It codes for CASSLVSTTSGGARETQYF.

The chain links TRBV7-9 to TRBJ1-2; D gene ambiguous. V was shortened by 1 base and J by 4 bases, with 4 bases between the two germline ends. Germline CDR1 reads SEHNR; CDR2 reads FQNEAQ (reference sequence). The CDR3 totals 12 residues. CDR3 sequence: CASSLEGYGYTF. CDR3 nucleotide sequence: TGTGCCAGCAGCTTAGAGGGCTATGGCTACACCTTC. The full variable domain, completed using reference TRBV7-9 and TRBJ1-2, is DTGVSQNPRHKITKRGQNVTFRCDPISEHNRLYWYRQTLGQGPEFLTYFQNEAQLEKSRLLSDRFSAERPKGSFSTLEIQRTEQGDSAMYLCASSLEGYGYTFGSGTRLTVV.

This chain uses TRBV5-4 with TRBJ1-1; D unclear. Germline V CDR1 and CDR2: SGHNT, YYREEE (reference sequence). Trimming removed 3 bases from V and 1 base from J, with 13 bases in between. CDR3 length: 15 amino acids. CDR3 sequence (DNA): TGTGCCAGCAGCTCCTCGAGAAAGACGAACACTGAAGCTTTCTTT. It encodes CASSSSRKTNTEAFF.

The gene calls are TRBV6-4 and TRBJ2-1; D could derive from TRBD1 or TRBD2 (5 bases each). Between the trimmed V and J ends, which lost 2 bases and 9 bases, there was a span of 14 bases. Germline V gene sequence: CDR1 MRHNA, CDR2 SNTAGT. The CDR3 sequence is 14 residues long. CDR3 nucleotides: TGTGCCAGCAGTGACGAAGACGGGACGGGTGAGCAGTTCTTC. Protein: CASSDEDGTGEQFF.

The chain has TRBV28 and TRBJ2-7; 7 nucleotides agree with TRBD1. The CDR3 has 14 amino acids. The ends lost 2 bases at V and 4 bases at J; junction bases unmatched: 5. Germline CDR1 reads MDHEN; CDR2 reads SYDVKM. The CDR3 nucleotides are TGTGCCAGCAGTTTACGGCAGGGGGAGTACGAGCAGTACTTC. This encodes CASSLRQGEYEQYF.

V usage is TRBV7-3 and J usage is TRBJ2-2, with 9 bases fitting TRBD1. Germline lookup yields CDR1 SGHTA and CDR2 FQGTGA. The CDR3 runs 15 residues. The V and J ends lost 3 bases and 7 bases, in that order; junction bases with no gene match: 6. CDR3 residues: CASSFNRGRGGELFF. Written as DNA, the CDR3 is TGTGCCAGCAGCTTTAACAGGGGGCGAGGCGGGGAGCTGTTTTTT.

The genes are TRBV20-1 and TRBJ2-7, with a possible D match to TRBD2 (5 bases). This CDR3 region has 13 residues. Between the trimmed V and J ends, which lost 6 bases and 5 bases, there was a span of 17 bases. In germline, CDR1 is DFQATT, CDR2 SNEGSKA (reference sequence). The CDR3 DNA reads TGCAGTGCCGTCTCTCCGGGGAACCACGAGCAGTACTTC. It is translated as CSAVSPGNHEQYF.

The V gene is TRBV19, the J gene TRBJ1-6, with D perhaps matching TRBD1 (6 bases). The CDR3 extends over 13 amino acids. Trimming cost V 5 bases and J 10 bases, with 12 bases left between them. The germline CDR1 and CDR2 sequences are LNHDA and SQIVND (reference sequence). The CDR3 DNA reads TGTGCCAGTAGTGGCTCAGGGGAATCACCCCTCCACTTT. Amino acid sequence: CASSGSGESPLHF.

In DNA, the CDR3 is TGTGCCTGGAGTGTAGGGTTGGGAAATGGCTACACCTTC. Amino acids: CAWSVGLGNGYTF. The genes are TRBV30 and TRBJ1-2, with D unresolved. This CDR3 is built from 13 residues. V was shortened by 0 bases and J by 6 bases, with 11 bases between the two germline ends. Germline V gives CDR1 GTSNPN, CDR2 SVGIG (reference sequence). Using reference TRBV30 and TRBJ1-2 for the parts outside the CDR3, the full variable domain is SQTIHQWPATLVQPVGSPLSLECTVEGTSNPNLYWYRQAAGRGLQLLFYSVGIGQISSEVPQNLSASRPQDRQFILSSKKLLLSDSGFYLCAWSVGLGNGYTFGSGTRLTVV.

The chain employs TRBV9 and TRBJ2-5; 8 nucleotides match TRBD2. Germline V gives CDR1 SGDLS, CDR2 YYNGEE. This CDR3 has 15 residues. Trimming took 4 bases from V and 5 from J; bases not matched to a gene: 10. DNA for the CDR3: TGTGCCAGCAGCTCGGGGGGGGCCGGAAGGGAGACCCAGTACTTC. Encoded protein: CASSSGGAGRETQYF.

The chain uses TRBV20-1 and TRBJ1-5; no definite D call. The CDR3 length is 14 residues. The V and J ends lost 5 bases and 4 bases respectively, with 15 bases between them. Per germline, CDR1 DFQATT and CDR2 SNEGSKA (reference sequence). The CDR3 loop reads CSAWVPTGNQPQHF. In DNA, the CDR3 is TGCAGTGCTTGGGTTCCCACCGGGAATCAGCCCCAGCATTTT.